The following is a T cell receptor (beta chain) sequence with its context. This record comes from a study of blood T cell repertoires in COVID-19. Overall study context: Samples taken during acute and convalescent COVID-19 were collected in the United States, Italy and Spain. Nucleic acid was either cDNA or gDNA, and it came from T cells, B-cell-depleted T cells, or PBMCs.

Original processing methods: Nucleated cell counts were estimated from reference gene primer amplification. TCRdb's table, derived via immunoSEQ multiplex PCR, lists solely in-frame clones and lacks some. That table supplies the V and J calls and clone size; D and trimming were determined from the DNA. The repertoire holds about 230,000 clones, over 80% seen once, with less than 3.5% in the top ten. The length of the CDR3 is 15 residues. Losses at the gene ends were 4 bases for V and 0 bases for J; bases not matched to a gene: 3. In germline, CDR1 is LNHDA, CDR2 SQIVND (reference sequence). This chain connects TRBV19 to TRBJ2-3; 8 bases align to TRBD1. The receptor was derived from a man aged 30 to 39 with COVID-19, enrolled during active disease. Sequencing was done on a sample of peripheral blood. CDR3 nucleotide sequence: TGTGCCAGTAGTAACAGGGGGTCGAGCACAGATACGCAGTATTTT. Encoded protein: CASSNRGSSTDTQYF.